The rows below give T cell receptor beta chains drawn from one sample of a study of graft-versus-host responses after intestinal transplantation. Repertoires were generated with immunoSEQ multiplex PCR, while TCRdb's copy carries only in-frame clones and drops some. The sample has 45,000 or so clones; roughly nine tenths are singletons. Sequencing used PBMCs, obtained 524 days after transplant. The source is a human patient who received an intestinal transplant, so some T cells may come from the graft donor. The CDR3 runs from the conserved cysteine through the conserved F or W. The order of the fields is D gene, clone size, J gene, V gene, CDR3 protein, CDR3 DNA. A D gene is named only where the DNA matches it firmly. Rows give clone size only sometimes, using once, few, many, or a class for an expanded clone.

NA,NA,TRBJ1-1,TRBV6-5,CASSYSWPEAFF,TGTGCCAGCAGTTACTCTTGGCCTGAAGCTTTCTTT
NA,once,TRBJ1-5,TRBV5-6,CASSRGTDQPQHF,TGTGCCAGCAGCCGGGGGACCGATCAGCCCCAGCATTTT
TRBD1,NA,TRBJ2-7,TRBV29-1,CSVETGETHEQYF,TGCAGCGTTGAAACAGGGGAAACCCACGAGCAGTACTTC
TRBD1,once,TRBJ1-2,TRBV18,CASSFGQGPYGYTF,TGTGCCAGCTCGTTCGGACAGGGTCCGTATGGCTACACCTTC
NA,NA,TRBJ1-2,TRBV15,CATSRVPRARYGYTF,TGTGCCACCAGCAGAGTCCCAAGGGCTCGCTATGGCTACACCTTC
NA,NA,TRBJ2-1,TRBV29-1,CSPWVYNEQFF,TGCAGCCCGTGGGTCTACAATGAGCAGTTCTTC
TRBD1,NA,TRBJ2-7,TRBV6-6,CASSYPDRVGEQYF,TGTGCCAGCAGTTACCCGGACAGGGTCGGCGAGCAGTACTTC
NA,few,TRBJ1-1,TRBV30,CAWSVARDTEAFF,TGTGCCTGGAGTGTAGCCAGGGACACTGAAGCTTTCTTT
TRBD1,NA,TRBJ1-5,TRBV19,CASSVFGTGINQPQHF,TGTGCCAGTAGTGTGTTTGGGACAGGGATAAATCAGCCCCAGCATTTT
NA,NA,TRBJ2-3,TRBV2,CASSLPTGSTDTQYF,TGTGCCAGTTCCCTACCGACAGGAAGCACAGATACGCAGTATTTT
TRBD1,NA,TRBJ2-2,TRBV5-1,CASSFAAGGTNTGELFF,TGCGCCAGCAGCTTCGCTGCAGGGGGCACGAACACCGGGGAGCTGTTTTTT
NA,NA,TRBJ2-3,TRBV4-1,CASSHGTGIDTQYF,TGCGCCAGCAGCCACGGGACTGGCATAGATACGCAGTATTTT
NA,NA,TRBJ2-3,TRBV27,CASSSLGGLGTDTQYF,TGTGCCAGCAGTTCCCTAGGGGGGCTCGGAACAGATACGCAGTATTTT
NA,once,TRBJ2-2,TRBV14,CASSQVLRGADTGELFF,TGTGCCAGCAGCCAAGTACTGAGGGGCGCCGACACCGGGGAGCTGTTTTTT
NA,NA,TRBJ2-2,TRBV19,CASSVGSGELFF,TGTGCCAGTAGCGTAGGCTCCGGGGAGCTGTTTTTT
TRBD1,NA,TRBJ2-7,TRBV2,CASRFSGTGPYEQYF,TGTGCCAGCAGATTCTCCGGGACAGGACCCTACGAGCAGTACTTC
NA,NA,TRBJ1-1,TRBV4-1,CASSLVSPSTKAEAFF,TGCGCCAGCAGCCTCGTCTCTCCCTCGACAAAGGCTGAAGCTTTCTTT
TRBD1,NA,TRBJ2-5,TRBV28,CASSTQGAGTQYF,TGTGCCAGCAGTACCCAGGGGGCCGGGACCCAGTACTTC
TRBD2,NA,TRBJ2-7,TRBV9,CASSVGGLAGAYEQYF,TGTGCCAGCAGCGTAGGGGGACTAGCGGGAGCCTACGAGCAGTACTTC
TRBD1,NA,TRBJ2-5,TRBV10-3,CATTSDREGETQYF,TGTGCCACCACCTCTGACAGGGAAGGAGAGACCCAGTACTTC
NA,NA,TRBJ1-5,TRBV10-1,CASSSGLGQPQHF,TGCGCCAGCAGTTCGGGGTTAGGTCAGCCCCAGCATTTT
NA,once,TRBJ1-4,TRBV21-1,CARLGGTGGVPTNEKLFF,TGTGCCAGGCTAGGTGGTACAGGGGGCGTTCCAACTAATGAAAAACTGTTTTTT
NA,NA,TRBJ2-2,TRBV19,CASSPGKWSGELFF,TGTGCCAGTAGCCCAGGAAAGTGGTCCGGGGAGCTGTTTTTT